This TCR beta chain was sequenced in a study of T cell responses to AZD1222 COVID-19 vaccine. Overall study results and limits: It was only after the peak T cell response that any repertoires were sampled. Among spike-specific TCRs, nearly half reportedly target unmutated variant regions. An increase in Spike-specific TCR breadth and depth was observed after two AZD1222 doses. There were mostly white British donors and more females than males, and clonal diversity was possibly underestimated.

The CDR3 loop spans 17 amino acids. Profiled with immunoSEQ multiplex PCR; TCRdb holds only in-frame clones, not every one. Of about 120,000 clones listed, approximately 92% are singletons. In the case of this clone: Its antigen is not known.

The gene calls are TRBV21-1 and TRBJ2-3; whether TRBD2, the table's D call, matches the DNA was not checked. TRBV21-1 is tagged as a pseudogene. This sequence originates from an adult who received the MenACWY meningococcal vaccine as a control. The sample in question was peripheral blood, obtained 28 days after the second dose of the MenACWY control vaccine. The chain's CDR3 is CASSKVETSGITDTQYF. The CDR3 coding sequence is TGTGCCAGCAGCAAAGTTGAGACTAGCGGTATCACAGATACGCAGTATTTT.